The 8 T cell receptor beta chains in this list originate from one sample, sequenced in a study of cytomegalovirus exposure and HLA in healthy donors. The PCR ran on 60 Vbeta and 13 Jbeta primers. The repertoire was sequenced with immunoSEQ multiplex PCR; TCRdb's copy has only in-frame clones and lacks some. The sample holds about 180,000 clones, 75% seen once. The sequenced material came from PBMCs. These receptors all come from a female donor in good health and CMV-seronegative.

The chain uses TRBV11-2 and TRBJ2-5, with 9 bases fitting TRBD1. The J call may be in error: the DNA end matches TRBJ2-7 better. The CDR3 covers 15 residues. The germline V gene encodes CDR1 SGHAT and CDR2 FQNNGV. The CDR3 region has the DNA TGTGCCAGCAGACATATTACAGGGGGCAGGTACGAGCAGTACTTC. Its translation is CASRHITGGRYEQYF.

This chain connects TRBV7-2 to TRBJ2-3, with D possibly being TRBD2 (6 bases). Per the germline V gene, CDR1 is SGHTA and CDR2 is FQGNSA. This CDR3 has 11 amino acids. The V and J ends lost 11 bases and 6 bases respectively, with 12 bases between them. The DNA for the CDR3 is TGTGCCCTCGGGGGATCGGATACGCAGTATTTT. Translating gives CALGGSDTQYF.

The rearrangement links TRBV5-1 to TRBJ2-5; 12 positions match TRBD2. Trimming took 3 bases from V and 1 from J; bases not matched to a gene: 19. The CDR3 totals 21 residues. CDR1 SGHRS and CDR2 YFSETQ come from the germline V gene. The CDR3 reads CASSWQGPSGRAPGSQETQYF. The CDR3 DNA sequence: TGCGCCAGCAGCTGGCAAGGCCCTAGCGGGAGGGCCCCCGGTAGCCAAGAGACCCAGTACTTC.

V and J are TRBV15 and TRBJ1-5, with D perhaps TRBD1 (6 bases). The CDR3 spans 16 residues. The ends were cut back, 0 bases at V and 7 bases at J, with 16 bases in the middle. Germline-derived CDR1 and CDR2 are LNHNV and YYDKDF (reference sequence). The CDR3: CATSREPTGRGQPQHF. Written as DNA, the CDR3 is TGTGCCACCAGCAGAGAACCCACAGGGCGCGGCCAGCCCCAGCATTTT.

The chain combines TRBV4-3 with TRBJ2-7; 7 nucleotides line up with TRBD2. Germline CDR1 is LGHNA and CDR2 is YSLEER. V shed 2 bases, J shed 4 bases, and the junction held 11 bases outside the gene matches. The CDR3 extends over 16 amino acids. CDR3 in DNA: TGCGCCAGCAGCCAATGGGGGGGGAGGGGATCATACGAGCAGTACTTC. It translates to CASSQWGGRGSYEQYF.

The chain carries TRBV6-5 and TRBJ1-2; 7 bases agree with TRBD1. With V trimmed by 7 bases and J by 4 bases, 3 bases remained unmatched. The germline V gene has CDR1 MNHEY and CDR2 SVGAGI. The CDR3 length is 12 residues. The CDR3 DNA is TGTGCCAGCACCCAGGGGGGCTATGGCTACACCTTC. Translated, it gives CASTQGGYGYTF.

V is TRBV5-8 and J is TRBJ1-5; no firm D call. Trimming shortened V by 2 bases and J by 4 bases, and 13 bases separated the two germline ends. Per the germline V gene, CDR1 is SGHTS and CDR2 is YDEGEE. The CDR3 is made up of 15 amino acids. The CDR3 DNA is TGTGCCAGCAGCTTCCCCGAAAGAGGGAATCAGCCCCAGCATTTT. Its protein product is CASSFPERGNQPQHF.

CDR3 sequence reads: CASSYTGYNEQFF. In DNA form, the CDR3 reads TGTGCCAGCAGTTATACAGGATACAATGAGCAGTTCTTC. J is TRBJ2-1 and V is TRBV6-6, with D maybe TRBD1 (5 bases). Germline CDR1 is MNHNY and CDR2 is SVGAGI (reference sequence). The CDR3 length is 13 residues. The germline V and J ends were trimmed by 3 bases and 4 bases, with 7 bases remaining between them.